What follows describes a single T cell receptor (beta chain). Sequenced by immunoSEQ multiplex PCR; TCRdb stores in-frame clones only, minus some. The sample includes about 110,000 clones, 83% seen only once; the top ten take roughly an eighth. The CDR3 has 16 amino acids. Germline values: CDR1 MNHEY, CDR2 SMNVEV (reference sequence). V lost 1 base and J lost 2, with 14 bases in between. The source of the sample is a study of control samples from healthy donors and cancer patients. The material sequenced was blood. This sequence originates from a woman in her forties or fifties in good health. This chain connects TRBV27 to TRBJ1-2; D is undetermined. For the CDR3, the DNA is TGTGCCAGCAGTTTATTAAGCCGGCCCTTGAACTATGGCTACACCTTC. It specifies CASSLLSRPLNYGYTF.